Below, 23 T cell receptor beta chains from the same sample are listed, as sequenced in a study of lymphopenia after photon versus proton radiotherapy. The assay was immunoSEQ multiplex PCR, and TCRdb's table has in-frame clones only and misses some. In the table there are tens of thousands of clones, around 83% of which are singletons. The sample here was peripheral blood, taken from a patient treated with photon-based radiotherapy. These receptors originate from a middle-aged man with gastric cancer.

The rearrangement links TRBV6-5 to TRBJ1-2; 8 nucleotides match TRBD1. From germline, CDR1 is MNHEY and CDR2 SVGAGI. The V segment lost 6 bases and the J segment 4 bases; nucleotides outside the gene matches: 4. CDR3 length equals 13 residues. The CDR3 sequence: CASRPTGGYGYTF. The CDR3 bases are TGTGCCAGCAGGCCCACAGGGGGCTATGGCTACACCTTC.

The chain couples TRBV7-2 to TRBJ1-2; 7 nucleotides match TRBD1. Germline V gene lookup returns CDR1 SGHTA and CDR2 FQGNSA. This CDR3 comprises 14 residues. The J segment lost 4 bases and the V segment lost 2 bases, leaving 4 bases of the junction unmatched. CDR3 sequence: CASSLLTGTYGYTF. The CDR3 DNA sequence: TGTGCCAGCAGCTTACTGACAGGGACCTATGGCTACACCTTC.

The rearrangement joins TRBV5-6 to TRBJ1-3; 7 bases are shared with TRBD1. Germline loops: CDR1 SGHDT, CDR2 YYEEEE. The CDR3 extends over 16 amino acids. The V and J ends lost 4 bases and 4 bases, in that order; junction bases with no gene match: 11. The CDR3 loop is CASSPFDRVVGNTIYF. The CDR3 bases are TGTGCCAGCAGCCCCTTCGACAGGGTTGTCGGAAACACCATATATTTT.

The chain recombines TRBV5-6 with TRBJ2-5; 10 bases fit TRBD1. Near its end, the DNA agrees better with TRBJ2-7, so the J call may be wrong. The CDR3 is 15 amino acids. Germline V gene sequence: CDR1 SGHDT, CDR2 YYEEEE. Here the CDR3 reads CASSPTGTGADEQYF. DNA of the CDR3: TGTGCCAGCAGCCCAACCGGGACAGGGGCTGACGAGCAGTACTTC.

The genes are TRBV7-2 and TRBJ2-5, with a possible D match to TRBD1 (5 bases). The CDR3 is 14 residues long. Per the germline V gene, CDR1 is SGHTA and CDR2 is FQGNSA. V lost 1 base to trimming and J lost 5 bases, with 11 bases between them. For the CDR3, the DNA is TGTGCCAGCAGCTTAGACAGGCCCCCGGAGACCCAGTACTTC. Translated, it gives CASSLDRPPETQYF.

The rearrangement joins TRBV10-2 to TRBJ2-1; TRBD2 agrees at 13 bases. Per germline, CDR1 WSHSY and CDR2 SAAADI. The CDR3 has 15 residues. J lost 8 bases, V lost 7 bases, and 8 bases had no gene match. The CDR3, as DNA: TGCGCCAGCACCGGACTAGCGGGAGAAATGTATGAGCAGTTCTTC. Its protein product is CASTGLAGEMYEQFF.

Regarding this clone: This sample includes further DNA sequences coding for the same CDR3. The chain is built from TRBV15 and TRBJ1-5; D is undetermined. This CDR3 has 14 amino acids. The V end was cut by 0 bases, the J end by 6 bases, with 9 bases between. In germline, CDR1 is LNHNV, CDR2 YYDKDF (reference sequence). The CDR3 coding sequence is TGTGCCACCAGCAGAGATTCGGGCGGTCAGCCCCAGCATTTT. Encoded protein: CATSRDSGGQPQHF.

The chain combines TRBV4-2 with TRBJ2-6, with 7 nucleotides matching TRBD1. The CDR3 length is 17 residues. Unmatched junction bases numbered 6, after V lost 3 bases and J lost 1 base. Germline V gene data show CDR1 as LGHNA and CDR2 as YNFKEQ. Written as DNA, the CDR3 is TGTGCCAGCAGCCAGCCAACAGGGGTTTCTGGGGCCAACGTCCTGACTTTC. Protein: CASSQPTGVSGANVLTF.

The chain carries TRBV11-2 and TRBJ2-1; D may be TRBD1 (6 bases). CDR3 length: 14 amino acids. Trimming removed 5 bases from V and 0 bases from J, with 8 bases in between. CDR1 and CDR2 from the germline V gene are SGHAT and FQNNGV. CDR3 nucleotide sequence: TGTGCCAGCAGCCCAGGGGCCTCCTACAATGAGCAGTTCTTC. Translated, it gives CASSPGASYNEQFF.

This clone occurred once. The J gene is TRBJ1-3, the V gene TRBV28; D gene unclear. V lost 3 bases and J 0 bases, leaving 9 bases between the germline ends. The germline gives CDR1 MDHEN, CDR2 SYDVKM. The CDR3 totals 15 residues. This chain's CDR3 is CASSFGISSGNTIYF. The CDR3 nucleotides are TGTGCCAGCAGTTTCGGCATCTCCTCTGGAAACACCATATATTTT. Complete variable domain (other parts from reference TRBV28 and TRBJ1-3): DVKVTQSSRYLVKRTGEKVFLECVQDMDHENMFWYRQDPGLGLRLIYFSYDVKMKEKGDIPEGYSVSREKKERFSLILESASTNQTSMYLCASSFGISSGNTIYFGEGSWLTVV.

This CDR3 is CASSFSRDRPYNEQFF. The CDR3 DNA reads as TGTGCCAGCAGCTTTTCTCGGGACAGGCCCTACAATGAGCAGTTCTTC. The rearrangement joins TRBV7-2 to TRBJ2-1, with 8 positions matching TRBD1. Germline V CDR1 and CDR2: SGHTA, FQGNSA. With 3 bases clipped from V and 2 bases from J, the junction kept 6 bases outside the gene matches. CDR3 size: 16 residues.

Only one count was recorded for this clone. The chain couples TRBV6-4 to TRBJ1-5, with a possible D match to TRBD1 (6 bases). From germline, CDR1 is MRHNA and CDR2 SNTAGT. V dropped 6 bases and J dropped 5 bases, with 14 bases sitting between them. There are 14 residues in the CDR3. The CDR3, as DNA: TGTGCCAGCAGGCAGGGGTTTCCAGATCAGCCCCAGCATTTT. It codes for CASRQGFPDQPQHF.

This chain uses TRBV2 with TRBJ1-2, with D uncertain. V shed 6 bases and J shed 4 bases, with 12 bases lying between them. CDR3 length equals 13 residues. CDR1 SNHLY and CDR2 FYNNEI come from the germline V gene. The CDR3 here is CASSPGGSYGYTF. In nucleotides, the CDR3 is TGTGCCAGCAGCCCTGGTGGGAGCTATGGCTACACCTTC.

The rearrangement links TRBV2 to TRBJ1-2; TRBD1 agrees at 9 bases. This CDR3 spans 16 amino acids. V lost 7 bases, J lost 4 bases, and 13 bases stayed unmatched. CDR1 is SNHLY, CDR2 FYNNEI, per germline. The CDR3 DNA is TGTGCCAGCATGGGGACAGGGCCCCGCAGTTTCTATGGCTACACCTTC. It translates to CASMGTGPRSFYGYTF.

The chain couples TRBV7-9 to TRBJ1-4; no reliable D call. Germline V gene data show CDR1 as SEHNR and CDR2 as FQNEAQ (reference sequence). The CDR3 sequence is 14 residues long. Trimming removed 1 base from V and 8 bases from J, with 11 bases in between. CDR3 nucleotide sequence: TGTGCCAGCAGCTTAGGATCCCCATCGGAAAAACTGTTTTTT. It yields the protein CASSLGSPSEKLFF. Based on the CDR3 plus reference TRBV7-9 and TRBJ1-4, the full variable domain is DTGVSQNPRHKITKRGQNVTFRCDPISEHNRLYWYRQTLGQGPEFLTYFQNEAQLEKSRLLSDRFSAERPKGSFSTLEIQRTEQGDSAMYLCASSLGSPSEKLFFGSGTQLSVL.

The J gene is TRBJ2-1, the V gene TRBV5-1, with D hard to call. CDR3 length equals 13 residues. The V gene's germline CDR1 is SGHRS and CDR2 YFSETQ. Deletions cut 0 bases from V and 5 bases from J, with 6 bases between. The CDR3 loop is CASSLERNNEQFF. CDR3 sequence (DNA): TGCGCCAGCAGCTTGGAACGTAACAATGAGCAGTTCTTC.

CDR3 in DNA: TGTGCCAGCAGCCCCAGACAGGGGTATGGCTACACCTTC. Protein: CASSPRQGYGYTF. The chain combines TRBV6-6 with TRBJ1-2; 8 nucleotides match TRBD1. The CDR3 is made up of 13 amino acids. Looked up from germline, CDR1 is MNHNY and CDR2 is SVGAGI (reference sequence). With 6 bases clipped from V and 5 bases from J, the junction kept 5 bases outside the gene matches.

CDR3 residues: CASSLWGGENYGYTF. In DNA, the CDR3 is TGTGCCAGCAGCCTCTGGGGAGGGGAAAACTATGGCTACACCTTC. The J gene is TRBJ1-2, the V gene TRBV5-4, with D perhaps TRBD1 (5 bases). Germline CDR1 and CDR2: SGHNT and YYREEE (reference sequence). Trimming stripped 4 bases from V and 2 bases from J, with 15 bases between. This CDR3 region has 15 residues.

The chain joins TRBV2 to TRBJ1-5; D gene ambiguous. Germline lookup yields CDR1 SNHLY and CDR2 FYNNEI. This CDR3 is 14 amino acids long. V lost 3 bases and J lost 4, with 10 bases in between. The chain's CDR3 is CASSELIQNQPQHF. CDR3 nucleotides: TGTGCCAGCAGTGAGCTGATCCAGAATCAGCCCCAGCATTTT.

CDR3 bases: TGTGCCAGCACCCAGGGGGGCGGCAGGGTGGAGACCCAGTACTTC. It is translated as CASTQGGGRVETQYF. This chain joins TRBV5-5 and TRBJ2-5; the D gene is possibly TRBD1 (7 bases). Germline V gene lookup returns CDR1 SGHKS and CDR2 YYEKEE (reference sequence). V lost 6 bases and J 5 bases, leaving 20 bases between the germline ends. The CDR3 is 15 residues long. The full variable domain, rest sourced from reference TRBV5-5 and TRBJ2-5, is DAGVTQSPTHLIKTRGQQVTLRCSPISGHKSVSWYQQVLGQGPQFIFQYYEKEERGRGNFPDRFSARQFPNYSSELNVNALLLGDSALYLCASTQGGGRVETQYFGPGTRLLVL.

V and J are TRBV7-8 and TRBJ2-7, with 10 positions matching TRBD1. There are 15 residues in the CDR3. The ends lost 4 bases at V and 4 bases at J; junction bases unmatched: 7. Germline CDR1 and CDR2: SGHVS and FQNEAQ. This CDR3 is CASSSVGQGRYEQYF. Here the CDR3 DNA reads TGTGCCAGCAGCTCCGTGGGACAGGGGAGATACGAGCAGTACTTC.

The gene calls are TRBV2 and TRBJ2-7; perhaps TRBD2 as D (6 bases). The germline CDR1 and CDR2 sequences are SNHLY and FYNNEI. Trimming removed 6 bases at V and 2 bases at J, with 14 bases between. The CDR3 has 14 residues. The CDR3: CASRAGTPPYEQYF. The CDR3 region has the DNA TGTGCCAGCAGAGCCGGGACTCCACCCTACGAGCAGTACTTC.

The chain recombines TRBV4-1 with TRBJ2-5; either TRBD1 or TRBD2 may supply D (6 bases each). This CDR3 has 16 amino acids. The V gene's germline CDR1 is MGHRA and CDR2 YSYEKL. The germline V and J ends were trimmed by 2 bases and 2 bases, with 15 bases remaining between them. CDR3 bases: TGCGCCAGCAGCCAATTCGGGGGCGCAAGGCAAGAGACCCAGTACTTC. This gives the protein CASSQFGGARQETQYF.